These 21 T cell receptor beta chains were sequenced from one sample in a study of naive and memory T cell subsets. The beta constant-region primer was an equimolar mix of two oligonucleotides covering TRBC1 and TRBC2. Ligated cDNA was amplified by four rounds of PCR with nested alpha and beta constant-region primers and SP2. TCRdb analysed the UMI-ligation and nested PCR reads with MiXCR anew, one entry per CDR3 protein. The repertoire holds 100,000 to 150,000 distinct CDR3 sequences, with 36% as singletons. Sequenced material: central memory CD4+ T cells from blood. The receptors come from a human donor in good health.

J is TRBJ2-7 and V is TRBV25-1; D unclear. In germline, CDR1 is MGHDK, CDR2 SYGVNS. The CDR3 sequence is 11 residues long. The ends were cut back, 4 bases at V and 4 bases at J, with 5 bases in the middle. The chain's CDR3 is CASSVLYEQYF. CDR3 nucleotide sequence: TGTGCCAGCAGTGTTCTTTACGAGCAGTACTTC.

The genes are TRBV18 and TRBJ2-5; no reliable D call. V shed 2 bases and J shed 4 bases, with 17 bases lying between them. The CDR3 is 16 amino acids. The V gene's germline CDR1 is KGHSH and CDR2 LQKENI. The CDR3 DNA is TGTGCCAGCTCACCAGGGCTATCCCCGAGGCGAGAGACCCAGTACTTC. It translates to CASSPGLSPRRETQYF.

The chain couples TRBV14 to TRBJ2-5, with D perhaps given as TRBD1 or TRBD2 (5 bases each). This CDR3 has 15 amino acids. V was shortened by 0 bases and J by 2 bases, with 10 bases between the two germline ends. CDR1 is SGHDN, CDR2 FVKESK, per germline. CDR3 residues: CASSQELGRQETQYF. In DNA form, the CDR3 reads TGTGCCAGCAGCCAAGAACTGGGACGACAAGAGACCCAGTACTTC.

The chain is built from TRBV29-1 and TRBJ2-5; D unresolved. The V end was cut by 4 bases, the J end by 2 bases, with 8 bases between. CDR3 length: 12 residues. CDR1 and CDR2 from the germline V gene are SQVTM and ANQGSEA. The CDR3 DNA reads TGCAGCGTTGTTGTCGGGCAAGAGACCCAGTACTTC. Amino acid sequence: CSVVVGQETQYF.

The sample holds a few counts of this clonotype. The chain employs TRBV6-5 and TRBJ1-2; TRBD1 is a possible D gene (6 bases). Germline CDR1 MNHEY, CDR2 SVGAGI. CDR3 size: 14 residues. The V end was cut by 5 bases, the J end by 4 bases, with 14 bases between. CDR3 in amino acids: CASSTTGAGYGYTF. The CDR3 bases are TGTGCCAGCAGTACGACAGGTGCCGGCTATGGCTACACCTTC.

This chain uses TRBV5-1 with TRBJ1-1; maybe TRBD1 (5 bases). This CDR3 is built from 13 residues. Germline CDR1 is SGHRS and CDR2 is YFSETQ. The V end lost 5 bases, the J end lost 9 bases, and 17 bases lay between the germline ends. DNA for the CDR3: TGCGCCAGCAGTCCGGTGATCCCGGGACAAGCTTTCTTT. This translates into CASSPVIPGQAFF.

A few counts support this clonotype. The chain combines TRBV5-6 with TRBJ1-6; D unclear. CDR1 is SGHDT and CDR2 is YYEEEE in the germline V gene. The V end was cut by 1 base, the J end by 9 bases, with 17 bases between. The CDR3 has 16 residues. CDR3: CASSLIPAGVGSPLHF. The DNA for the CDR3 is TGTGCCAGCAGCTTGATCCCGGCTGGGGTTGGTTCACCCCTCCACTTT.

This clonotype showed up many times. This chain joins TRBV28 and TRBJ2-3; TRBD2 aligns across 12 bases. V was clipped by 6 bases and J by 3 bases; unmatched bases: 4. This CDR3 spans 15 amino acids. Germline V gene data show CDR1 as MDHEN and CDR2 as SYDVKM. The CDR3 loop is CASSFTSGRTDTQYF. The CDR3 DNA sequence: TGTGCCAGCAGCTTCACTAGCGGGAGGACAGATACGCAGTATTTT.

The CDR3 region is CASSAGGDLQFF. CDR3 DNA sequence: TGTGCCAGCAGCGCCGGTGGGGATCTACAGTTCTTC. V is TRBV11-2 and J is TRBJ2-1; no clear D. CDR3 length equals 12 residues. Germline-derived CDR1 and CDR2 are SGHAT and FQNNGV. The germline V and J ends were trimmed by 5 bases and 13 bases, with 15 bases remaining between them. The full variable domain, with the rest looked up from reference TRBV11-2 and TRBJ2-1, is EAGVAQSPRYKIIEKRQSVAFWCNPISGHATLYWYQQILGQGPKLLIQFQNNGVVDDSQLPKDRFSAERLKGVDSTLKIQPAKLEDSAVYLCASSAGGDLQFFGPGTRLTVL.

The sample holds many counts of this clonotype. This chain connects TRBV5-4 to TRBJ2-1; the match to TRBD2 covers 8 bases. The V segment lost 9 bases and the J segment 0 bases; nucleotides outside the gene matches: 8. Germline V gene lookup returns CDR1 SGHNT and CDR2 YYREEE (reference sequence). This CDR3 region has 15 residues. The chain's CDR3 is CATNPGTSSYNEQFF. The DNA for the CDR3 is TGTGCCACCAACCCCGGGACTAGCTCCTACAATGAGCAGTTCTTC.

This clonotype showed up just a few times. This chain uses TRBV20-1 with TRBJ2-7; possible D gene TRBD2, 5 bases. Trimming removed 2 bases at V and 0 bases at J, with 5 bases between. From germline, CDR1 is DFQATT and CDR2 SNEGSKA (reference sequence). The CDR3 loop spans 12 amino acids. DNA of the CDR3: TGCAGTGCTAGACGGGGCTCCTACGAGCAGTACTTC. Its translation: CSARRGSYEQYF.

This clonotype showed up just a few times. The CDR3 region has the DNA TGCGCCAGCAGCCGATCGGAAACAGGGGCCAAAAACATTCAGTACTTC. Translating it yields CASSRSETGAKNIQYF. The V call is TRBV4-1, the J call TRBJ2-4; tentative D call: TRBD1 (6 bases). Deletions cut 4 bases from V and 1 base from J, with 14 bases between. This CDR3 has 16 amino acids. CDR1 is MGHRA and CDR2 is YSYEKL in the germline V gene.

This clonotype was seen ten or more times. The rearrangement joins TRBV7-2 to TRBJ2-1; D not resolved. The germline V and J ends were trimmed by 5 bases and 6 bases, with 11 bases remaining between them. This CDR3 contains 13 residues. Germline CDR1 reads SGHTA; CDR2 reads FQGNSA. CDR3 coding DNA: TGTGCCAGCAGCCTTACACGGCCCAATGAGCAGTTCTTC. It encodes CASSLTRPNEQFF. Full variable domain (rest looked up from reference TRBV7-2 and TRBJ2-1): GAGVSQSPSNKVTEKGKDVELRCDPISGHTALYWYRQSLGQGLEFLIYFQGNSAPDKSGLPSDRFSAERTGGSVSTLTIQRTQQEDSAVYLCASSLTRPNEQFFGPGTRLTVL.

This chain joins TRBV7-2 and TRBJ2-3, with TRBD1 identical over 7 bases. V lost 4 bases to trimming and J lost 4 bases; unmatched junction nucleotides: 2. The CDR3 totals 13 residues. Germline V lookup: CDR1 SGHTA, CDR2 FQGNSA. CDR3 sequence reads: CASSSDRADTQYF. The CDR3 region has the DNA TGTGCCAGCAGCTCAGACAGGGCAGATACGCAGTATTTT. The full variable domain, completed using reference TRBV7-2 and TRBJ2-3, is GAGVSQSPSNKVTEKGKDVELRCDPISGHTALYWYRQSLGQGLEFLIYFQGNSAPDKSGLPSDRFSAERTGGSVSTLTIQRTQQEDSAVYLCASSSDRADTQYFGPGTRLTVL.

The rearrangement links TRBV7-7 to TRBJ2-3; 7 positions agree with TRBD1. This CDR3 has 15 residues. Unmatched junction bases numbered 7, after V lost 5 bases and J lost 2 bases. Germline V gene data show CDR1 as SSHAT and CDR2 as FNYEAQ (reference sequence). The CDR3 bases are TGTGCCAGCAGCCCGCTGACAGGGATCACAGATACGCAGTATTTT. It specifies CASSPLTGITDTQYF.

The V gene is TRBV27, the J gene TRBJ2-3, with 11 bases aligning to TRBD2. This CDR3 has 15 residues. Looked up from germline, CDR1 is MNHEY and CDR2 is SMNVEV (reference sequence). The J segment lost 3 bases and the V segment lost 3 bases, leaving 2 bases of the junction unmatched. For the CDR3, the DNA is TGTGCCAGCAGTTTTAGCGGGAGGGGGACAGATACGCAGTATTTT. Its translation: CASSFSGRGTDTQYF.

V usage is TRBV12-3 or TRBV12-4 and J usage is TRBJ2-7; weak D call: TRBD1 (5 bases). The CDR3 sequence is 14 residues long. Trimming pared 2 bases from V and 5 bases from J, leaving 13 bases between. CDR3 amino acids: CASSLQDTVNEQYF. The DNA of the CDR3 is TGTGCCAGCAGTTTACAGGACACAGTCAACGAGCAGTACTTC.

The gene calls are TRBV6-5 and TRBJ2-1, with 10 bases identical to TRBD2. Trimming at V came to 4 bases and at J to 9 bases, leaving 6 bases not matched to a gene. CDR3 length: 14 amino acids. In germline, CDR1 is MNHEY, CDR2 SVGAGI. The CDR3 here is CASSFQGLAAEQFF. In nucleotides, the CDR3 is TGTGCCAGCAGTTTCCAAGGACTAGCGGCTGAGCAGTTCTTC.

This clonotype has at least ten counts. This chain joins TRBV6-1 and TRBJ2-3, with 11 bases matching TRBD2. This CDR3 is built from 16 residues. Germline V gives CDR1 MNHNS, CDR2 SASEGT. The ends lost 5 bases at V and 0 bases at J; junction bases unmatched: 4. CDR3 DNA sequence: TGTGCCAGCAGTTCCTCTAGCGGGAGGAGCACAGATACGCAGTATTTT. As protein: CASSSSSGRSTDTQYF.

This clonotype counts as medium-sized. The chain joins TRBV20-1 to TRBJ2-5; a weak D match, TRBD2 (5 bases). V lost 5 bases and J lost 1, with 14 bases in between. The length of the CDR3 is 14 residues. Germline V gene data show CDR1 as DFQATT and CDR2 as SNEGSKA (reference sequence). The CDR3 DNA sequence: TGCAGTGCTGAGGGTTGGGCTAGCCAAGAGACCCAGTACTTC. It translates to CSAEGWASQETQYF.

The count of this clonotype is one. The rearrangement links TRBV5-1 to TRBJ2-1, with 10 nucleotides matching TRBD2. The CDR3 length is 15 residues. With 4 bases clipped from V and 10 bases from J, the junction kept 11 bases outside the gene matches. Germline V CDR1 and CDR2: SGHRS, YFSETQ. The CDR3 loop is CASSPTTSGTQEQFF. The CDR3 DNA is TGCGCCAGCAGCCCTACTACTAGCGGGACACAAGAGCAGTTCTTC.